This T cell receptor beta chain was captured in a study of identical twins. This clonotype was seen more than once but under ten times. TCRdb re-called the 5' RACE reads through MiXCR, storing one row per CDR3 protein. The profile covers roughly 770,000 distinct CDR3 sequences, with around a sixth appearing a single time and about 12% taken by the ten largest. CDR1 is SGHTA, CDR2 FQGNSA, per germline. There are 22 residues in the CDR3. The J segment lost 0 bases and the V segment lost 2 bases, leaving 21 bases of the junction unmatched. The same sample was also used in a study of T cells expressing NK-cell markers.

Sequencing was done on a sample of PBMCs. This sequence joins TRBV7-2 and TRBJ2-1; 8 bases align to TRBD2. This receptor was taken from a woman between 18 and 29 years old in good health. The CDR3 region has the DNA TGTGCCAGCAGCTTACCATCCCTAGCGGGTAGAACTATAGGTAGCTCCTACAATGAGCAGTTCTTC. Encoded protein: CASSLPSLAGRTIGSSYNEQFF.